The T cell receptor (beta chain) under discussion was sequenced for a study of T cell responses to AZD1222 COVID-19 vaccine. The CDR3 runs 19 residues. The germline V gene has CDR1 SGHRS and CDR2 YFSETQ. V dropped 2 bases and J dropped 1; count of bases not matched to a gene: 8. This table comes from immunoSEQ multiplex PCR, and its TCRdb copy is limited to in-frame clones, with some not included. This sample has 73,000 or so clones, with approximately 88% found just once. This clonotype originated in an adult in good health. The sample consisted of peripheral blood, taken on day 0 of AZD1222 vaccination. The rearrangement links TRBV5-1 to TRBJ2-2, with 13 bases fitting TRBD2. CDR3 nucleotide sequence: TGCGCCAGCAGCTTCCTCCCGGGACTAGCGGGGTTGAACACCGGGGAGCTGTTTTTT. Translation: CASSFLPGLAGLNTGELFF. The entire variable domain, with the rest obtained from reference TRBV5-1 and TRBJ2-2, is as follows: KAGVTQTPRYLIKTRGQQVTLSCSPISGHRSVSWYQQTPGQGLQFLFEYFSETQRNKGNFPGRFSGRQFSNSRSEMNVSTLELGDSALYLCASSFLPGLAGLNTGELFFGEGSRLTVL.